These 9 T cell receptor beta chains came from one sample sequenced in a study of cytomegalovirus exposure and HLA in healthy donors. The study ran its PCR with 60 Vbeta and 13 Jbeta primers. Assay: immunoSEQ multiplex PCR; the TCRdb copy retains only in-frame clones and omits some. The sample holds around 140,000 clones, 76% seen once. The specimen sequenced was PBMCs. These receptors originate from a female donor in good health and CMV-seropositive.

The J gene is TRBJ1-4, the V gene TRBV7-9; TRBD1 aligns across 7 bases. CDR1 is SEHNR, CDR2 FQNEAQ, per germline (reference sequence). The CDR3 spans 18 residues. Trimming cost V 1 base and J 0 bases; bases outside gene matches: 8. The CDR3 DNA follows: TGTGCCAGCAGCTTAGTCAACAGGGGTCTCTCAACTAATGAAAAACTGTTTTTT. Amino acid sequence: CASSLVNRGLSTNEKLFF.

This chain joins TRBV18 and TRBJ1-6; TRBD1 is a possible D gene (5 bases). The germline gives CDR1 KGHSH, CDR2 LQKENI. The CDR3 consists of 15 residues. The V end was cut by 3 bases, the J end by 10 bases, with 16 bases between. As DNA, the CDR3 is TGTGCCAGCTCACCGGGAAACGGGAGGGACTCACCCCTCCACTTT. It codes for CASSPGNGRDSPLHF.

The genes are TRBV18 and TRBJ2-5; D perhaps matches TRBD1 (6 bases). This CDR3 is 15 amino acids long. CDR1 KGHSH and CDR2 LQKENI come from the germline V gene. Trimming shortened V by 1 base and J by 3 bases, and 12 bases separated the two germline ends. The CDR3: CASSPLDGDKETQYF. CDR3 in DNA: TGTGCCAGCTCACCACTCGACGGGGACAAAGAGACCCAGTACTTC.

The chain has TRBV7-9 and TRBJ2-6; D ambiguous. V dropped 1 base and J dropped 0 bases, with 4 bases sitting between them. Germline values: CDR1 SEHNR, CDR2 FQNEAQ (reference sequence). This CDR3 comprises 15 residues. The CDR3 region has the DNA TGTGCCAGCAGCTTAGGACACTCTGGGGCCAACGTCCTGACTTTC. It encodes CASSLGHSGANVLTF.

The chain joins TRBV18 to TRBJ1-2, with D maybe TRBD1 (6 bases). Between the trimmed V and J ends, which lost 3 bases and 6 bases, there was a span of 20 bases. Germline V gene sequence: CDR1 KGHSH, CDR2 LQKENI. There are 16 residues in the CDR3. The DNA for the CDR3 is TGTGCCAGCTCACCCCGCCCACAGGGTTGGGACGATGGCTACACCTTC. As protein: CASSPRPQGWDDGYTF.

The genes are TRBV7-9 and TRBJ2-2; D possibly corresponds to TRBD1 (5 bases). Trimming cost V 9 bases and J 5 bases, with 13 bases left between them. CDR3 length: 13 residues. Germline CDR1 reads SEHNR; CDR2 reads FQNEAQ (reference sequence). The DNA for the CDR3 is TGTGCCAGTCATACGGCAGGGACCGGGGAGCTGTTTTTT. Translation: CASHTAGTGELFF.

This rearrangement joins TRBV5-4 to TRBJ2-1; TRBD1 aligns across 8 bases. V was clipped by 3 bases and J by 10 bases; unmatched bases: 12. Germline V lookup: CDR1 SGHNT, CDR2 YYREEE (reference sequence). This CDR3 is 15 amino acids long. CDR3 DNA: TGTGCCAGCAGCTCGGGACAGGTCCCCCTCGGAGAGCAGTTCTTC. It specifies CASSSGQVPLGEQFF.

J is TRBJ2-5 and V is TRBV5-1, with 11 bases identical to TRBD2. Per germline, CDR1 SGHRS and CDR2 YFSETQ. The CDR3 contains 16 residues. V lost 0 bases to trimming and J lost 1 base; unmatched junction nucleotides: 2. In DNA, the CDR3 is TGCGCCAGCAGCTTGGGACTAGCGGGGTCCCAAGAGACCCAGTACTTC. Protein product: CASSLGLAGSQETQYF. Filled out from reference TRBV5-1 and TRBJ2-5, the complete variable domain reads KAGVTQTPRYLIKTRGQQVTLSCSPISGHRSVSWYQQTPGQGLQFLFEYFSETQRNKGNFPGRFSGRQFSNSRSEMNVSTLELGDSALYLCASSLGLAGSQETQYFGPGTRLLVL.

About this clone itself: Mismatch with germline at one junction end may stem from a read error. The CDR3 sequence is CSSSLVSHEQYF. In nucleotides, the CDR3 is TGTTCCAGCAGCTTAGTATCCCACGAGCAGTACTTC. The rearrangement joins TRBV7-9 to TRBJ2-7; no reliable D call. The CDR3 runs to 12 residues. Germline CDR1 is SEHNR and CDR2 is FQNEAQ (reference sequence).